The 16 T cell receptor beta chains below were found in one sample sequenced in a study of molecular identifiers for immune sequencing clone quantification. In TCRdb, the PCR reads were re-called with MiXCR into one record per CDR3 protein. Of over 50,000 distinct CDR3 sequences in the sample, around 34% were seen once. Sample: naive CD8+ T cells from blood, with Jurkat cell RNA spiked in. This sample's subset: FACS-sorted CD8+CD4-CCR7+CD45RA+ naive T cells. The receptors here all came from a human donor in good health. Some libraries in this study had Jurkat cell RNA spiked in.

In this sample, this clonotype turned up many times. The gene calls are TRBV19 and TRBJ1-2, with a weak D call TRBD1 (5 bases). Germline values: CDR1 LNHDA, CDR2 SQIVND (reference sequence). Trimming shortened V by 7 bases and J by 4 bases, and 13 bases separated the two germline ends. This CDR3 has 13 amino acids. The CDR3 reads CASKGRDSYGYTF. The CDR3 bases are TGTGCCAGTAAAGGCCGGGACTCCTATGGCTACACCTTC.

V and J are TRBV2 and TRBJ1-5, with D hard to call. The CDR3 consists of 13 residues. Trimming left V 2 bases short and J 2 bases short, with 4 bases between. Germline V CDR1 and CDR2: SNHLY, FYNNEI. The CDR3 sequence is CASSELGNQPQHF. As DNA, the CDR3 is TGTGCCAGCAGTGAATTGGGCAATCAGCCCCAGCATTTT.

In the case of this clonotype: No conserved phenylalanine or tryptophan is present at the end of the CDR3, so a read error is the likely explanation. The chain joins TRBV5-6 to TRBJ1-1; perhaps TRBD1 as D (6 bases). The germline V gene encodes CDR1 SGHDT and CDR2 YYEEEE. The CDR3 is made up of 13 amino acids. V was clipped by 2 bases and J by 8 bases, with 13 bases between them. CDR3 nucleotides: TGTGCCAGCAGCTTCTGGGGGGGCCAGGAAGCTTTCATT. Translating it yields CASSFWGGQEAFI.

This clonotype was counted ten times or more. V and J are TRBV29-1 and TRBJ1-2; 9 bases are shared with TRBD1. Germline loops: CDR1 SQVTM, CDR2 ANQGSEA. J lost 7 bases, V lost 1 base, and 10 bases had no gene match. The CDR3 sequence is 15 residues long. In DNA, the CDR3 is TGCAGCGTTGAAGCCCCGGACAGGGGAAGGTCTGGCTACACCTTC. It codes for CSVEAPDRGRSGYTF. The full variable domain, completed using reference TRBV29-1 and TRBJ1-2, is SAVISQKPSRDICQRGTSLTIQCQVDSQVTMMFWYRQQPGQSLTLIATANQGSEATYESGFVIDKFPISRPNLTFSTLTVSNMSPEDSSIYLCSVEAPDRGRSGYTFGSGTRLTVV.

About this clonotype itself: A much larger clone is a single base away; this may be a read error. The genes are TRBV29-1 and TRBJ2-7, with TRBD1 identical over 7 bases. The CDR3 runs to 13 residues. The V gene's germline CDR1 is SQVTM and CDR2 ANQGSEA. The CDR3 is CSVEETGNYEPYF. In DNA form, the CDR3 reads TGCAGCGTTGAAGAGACAGGGAACTACGAGCCGTACTTC.

This clonotype was seen more than once but under ten times. The chain combines TRBV19 with TRBJ2-3, with TRBD2 matching over 13 bases. Trimming took 6 bases from V and 3 from J; bases not matched to a gene: 12. The CDR3 runs 18 residues. CDR1 and CDR2 from the germline V gene are LNHDA and SQIVND (reference sequence). In DNA, the CDR3 is TGTGCCAGTAGCGCCCTACTAGCGGGAGGGCCTGGGACAGATACGCAGTATTTT. This encodes CASSALLAGGPGTDTQYF.

The rearrangement joins TRBV6-2 or TRBV6-3 to TRBJ2-5; tentatively, D is TRBD1 (7 bases). V lost 4 bases and J 9 bases, leaving 18 bases between the germline ends. The germline gives CDR1 MNHEY, CDR2 SVGEGT. The CDR3 loop spans 14 amino acids. CDR3 residues: CASSSWDSQGAQYF. As DNA, the CDR3 is TGTGCCAGCAGTTCTTGGGACTCCCAGGGGGCCCAGTACTTC.

This clonotype appeared many times. The CDR3 DNA is TGTGCCAGCAGTTTAAGGGGGACGTCCGGCACAGATACGCAGTATTTT. It translates to CASSLRGTSGTDTQYF. The chain employs TRBV28 and TRBJ2-3, with D maybe TRBD1 (6 bases). Germline CDR1 is MDHEN and CDR2 is SYDVKM. With 2 bases removed from V and 1 base from J, the gap between germline ends came to 13 bases. There are 16 residues in the CDR3.

The V call is TRBV2, the J call TRBJ1-2, with 9 bases matching TRBD1. CDR1 and CDR2 (germline): SNHLY, FYNNEI. The CDR3 extends over 17 amino acids. J was trimmed by 4 bases and V by 4 bases; bases with no gene match: 13. The CDR3: CASSALTRTGDSYGYTF. DNA of the CDR3: TGTGCCAGCAGTGCACTTACTCGGACAGGGGATAGCTATGGCTACACCTTC.

A note on this clonotype: A read error may produce the germline difference seen at one junction end. The chain carries TRBV6-2 or TRBV6-3 and TRBJ2-7; D possibly corresponds to TRBD1 (5 bases). Germline CDR1 is MNHEY and CDR2 is SVGEGT. This CDR3 comprises 12 residues. CDR3 amino acids: CACSPDSLEQYF. The CDR3 coding sequence is TGTGCCTGCAGCCCCGACAGCCTCGAGCAGTACTTC.

On this clonotype: A read error is possible here, since a much larger clone lies one base away. The rearrangement joins TRBV12-3 or TRBV12-4 to TRBJ2-2, with a weak D call TRBD2 (7 bases). This CDR3 has 12 amino acids. The CDR3 protein is CASSNTGRELIF. The CDR3 nucleotides read TGTGCCAGCAGTAATACAGGGAGGGAGCTGATTTTT.

In regard to this clonotype: A much bigger clone sits one base away, suggesting this may be a read error. The chain employs TRBV9 and TRBJ2-3; TRBD2 might be the D (5 bases). The germline V gene has CDR1 SGDLS and CDR2 YYNGEE. V gave up 0 bases and J gave up 4 bases, with 15 bases separating them. The CDR3 sequence is 16 residues long. In DNA form, the CDR3 reads TGTGCCAGCAGCGTAGAACCCAGCGGACCACCAGATACGCAGTATTTT. Encoded protein: CASSVEPSGPPDTQYF.

Details on this clonotype: A read error may be the cause here, since a much bigger clone is one base away. This chain links TRBV6-5 with TRBJ1-4; D remains unclear. The CDR3 totals 16 residues. CDR1 and CDR2 (germline): MNHEY, SVGAGI. The CDR3 spells CASSYSKQPFVEKLVF. The DNA of the CDR3 is TGTGCCAGCAGTTACTCGAAGCAACCCTTTGTTGAAAAACTGGTTTTT.

The CDR3 coding sequence is TGTGCCAGCAGCTTAAAGGGAGGGTCCGAGACCCAGTACTTC. Its translation: CASSLKGGSETQYF. V gene TRBV11-2 combines with J gene TRBJ2-5; TRBD2 matches 7 bases. CDR3 size: 14 residues. V lost 2 bases and J lost 5; bases outside the gene matches: 5. CDR1 and CDR2 from the germline V gene are SGHAT and FQNNGV.

The chain uses TRBV11-2 and TRBJ2-7, with D unclear. Trimming pared 3 bases from V and 3 bases from J, leaving 12 bases between. Germline CDR1 reads SGHAT; CDR2 reads FQNNGV. The CDR3 extends over 14 amino acids. CDR3: CASSFWEARYEQYF. The CDR3 DNA is TGTGCCAGCAGCTTCTGGGAAGCACGCTACGAGCAGTACTTC.

The chain recombines TRBV11-2 with TRBJ1-1; no clear D gene. In germline, CDR1 is SGHAT, CDR2 FQNNGV. There are 15 residues in the CDR3. V was cut by 3 bases and J by 6 bases, with 17 bases left in between. The CDR3 here is CASSFRSRGGAEAFF. CDR3 nucleotides: TGTGCCAGCAGCTTTCGATCGCGGGGTGGGGCTGAAGCTTTCTTT.